The table lists the clone carrying this T cell receptor (beta chain) with a few counts. This entry comes from a study of long-term antiretroviral therapy in people with HIV. The run of the v3.0 immunoSEQ assay was at survey level. Measured with immunoSEQ multiplex PCR; TCRdb has only the in-frame clones, and not every one. The sample has more than 20,000 clones; around 80% are singletons. The CDR3 is made up of 14 amino acids. Trimming took off 5 bases at V and 2 bases at J, with 9 bases between the two ends. Germline CDR1 and CDR2: SGHAT and FQNNGV. This receptor was taken from a middle-aged man with HIV. Material: unsorted PBMCs, obtained 0.3 years after starting antiretroviral therapy. The J gene is TRBJ2-2, the V gene TRBV11-2; no clear D gene. As DNA, the CDR3 is TGTGCCAGCAGCCCCCATACCAACACCGGGGAGCTGTTTTTT. It yields the protein CASSPHTNTGELFF. The full variable domain, with the rest looked up from reference TRBV11-2 and TRBJ2-2, is EAGVAQSPRYKIIEKRQSVAFWCNPISGHATLYWYQQILGQGPKLLIQFQNNGVVDDSQLPKDRFSAERLKGVDSTLKIQPAKLEDSAVYLCASSPHTNTGELFFGEGSRLTVL.